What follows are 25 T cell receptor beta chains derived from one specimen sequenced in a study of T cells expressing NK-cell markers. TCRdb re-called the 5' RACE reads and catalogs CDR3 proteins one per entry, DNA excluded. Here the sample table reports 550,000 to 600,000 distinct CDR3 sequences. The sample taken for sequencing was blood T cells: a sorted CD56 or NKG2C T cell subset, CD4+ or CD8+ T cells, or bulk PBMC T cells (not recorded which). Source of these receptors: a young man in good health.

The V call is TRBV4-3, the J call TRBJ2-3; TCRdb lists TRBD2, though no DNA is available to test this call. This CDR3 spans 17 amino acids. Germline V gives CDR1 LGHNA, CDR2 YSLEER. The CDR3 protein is CASSQDTRGPRGATQYF.

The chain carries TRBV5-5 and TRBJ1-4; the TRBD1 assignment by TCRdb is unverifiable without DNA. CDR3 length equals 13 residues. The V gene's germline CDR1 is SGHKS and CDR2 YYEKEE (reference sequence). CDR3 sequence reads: CASTGFGDEKLFF.

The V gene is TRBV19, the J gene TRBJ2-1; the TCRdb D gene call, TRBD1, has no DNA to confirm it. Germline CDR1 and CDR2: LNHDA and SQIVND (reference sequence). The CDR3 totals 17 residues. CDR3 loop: CASSPRGQGPAGSEQFF.

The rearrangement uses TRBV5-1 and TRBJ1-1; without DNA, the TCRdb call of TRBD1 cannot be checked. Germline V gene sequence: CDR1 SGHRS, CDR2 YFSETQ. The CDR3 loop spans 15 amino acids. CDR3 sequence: CASSPSGGQHTEAFF.

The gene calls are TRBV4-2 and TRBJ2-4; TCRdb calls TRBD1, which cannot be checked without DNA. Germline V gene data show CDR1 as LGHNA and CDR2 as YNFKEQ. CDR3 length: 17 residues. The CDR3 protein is CASSLQGSLLAKNIQYF.

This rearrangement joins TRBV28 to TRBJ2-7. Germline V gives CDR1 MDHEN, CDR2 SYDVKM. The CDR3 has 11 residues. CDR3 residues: CASSLGGEEDF.

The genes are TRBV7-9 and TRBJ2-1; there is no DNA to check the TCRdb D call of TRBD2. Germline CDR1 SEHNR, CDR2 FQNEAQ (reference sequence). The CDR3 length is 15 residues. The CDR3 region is CASSQGTSGSNEQFF.

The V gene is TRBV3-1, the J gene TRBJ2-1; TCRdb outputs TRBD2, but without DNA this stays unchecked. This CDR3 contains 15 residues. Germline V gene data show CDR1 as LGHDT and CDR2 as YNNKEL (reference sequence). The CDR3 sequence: CASSELAGGPVEQFF.

CDR3: CASSTGTSHEQYF. V gene TRBV6-2 or TRBV6-3 combines with J gene TRBJ2-7; TCRdb's D call of TRBD2 is untestable without DNA. This CDR3 is built from 13 residues. Germline lookup yields CDR1 MNHEY and CDR2 SVGEGT.

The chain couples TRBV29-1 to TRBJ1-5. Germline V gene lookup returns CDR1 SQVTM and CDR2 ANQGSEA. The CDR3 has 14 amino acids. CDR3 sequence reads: CSARLGGSNQPQHF. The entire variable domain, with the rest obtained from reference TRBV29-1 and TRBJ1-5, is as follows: SAVISQKPSRDICQRGTSLTIQCQVDSQVTMMFWYRQQPGQSLTLIATANQGSEATYESGFVIDKFPISRPNLTFSTLTVSNMSPEDSSIYLCSARLGGSNQPQHFGDGTRLSIL.

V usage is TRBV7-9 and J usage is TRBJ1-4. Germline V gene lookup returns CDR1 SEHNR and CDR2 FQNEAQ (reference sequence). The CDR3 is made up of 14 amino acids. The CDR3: CASNPFSPNEKLFF.

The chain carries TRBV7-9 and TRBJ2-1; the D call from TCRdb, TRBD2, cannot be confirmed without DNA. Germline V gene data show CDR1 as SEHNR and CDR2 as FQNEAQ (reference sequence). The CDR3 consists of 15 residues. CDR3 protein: CASIGEGLSYNEQFF.

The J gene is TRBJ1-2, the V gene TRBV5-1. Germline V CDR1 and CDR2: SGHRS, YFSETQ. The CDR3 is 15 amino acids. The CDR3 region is CASSPSGGPYYGYTF.

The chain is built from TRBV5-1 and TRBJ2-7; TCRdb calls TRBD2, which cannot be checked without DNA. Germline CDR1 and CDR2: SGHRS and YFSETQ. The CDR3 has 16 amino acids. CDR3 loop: CASSLSSGRATYEQYF.

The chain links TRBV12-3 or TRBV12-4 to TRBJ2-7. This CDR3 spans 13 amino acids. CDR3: CASSLAGSREQYF.

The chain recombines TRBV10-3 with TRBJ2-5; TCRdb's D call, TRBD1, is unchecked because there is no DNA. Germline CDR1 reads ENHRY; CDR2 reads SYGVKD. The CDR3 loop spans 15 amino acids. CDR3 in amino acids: CAISELGQERETQYF.

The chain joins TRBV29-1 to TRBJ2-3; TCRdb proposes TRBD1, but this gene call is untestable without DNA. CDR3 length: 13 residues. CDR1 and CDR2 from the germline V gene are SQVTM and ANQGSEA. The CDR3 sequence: CSVEQGRVDTQYF.

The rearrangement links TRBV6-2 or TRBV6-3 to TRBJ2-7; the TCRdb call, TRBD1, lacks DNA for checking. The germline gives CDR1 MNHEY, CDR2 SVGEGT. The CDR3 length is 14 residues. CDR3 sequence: CASSYSRAGVEQYF.

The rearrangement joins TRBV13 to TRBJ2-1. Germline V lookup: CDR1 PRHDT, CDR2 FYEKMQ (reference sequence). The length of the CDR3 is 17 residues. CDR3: CASSLVVAGAFYNEQFF.

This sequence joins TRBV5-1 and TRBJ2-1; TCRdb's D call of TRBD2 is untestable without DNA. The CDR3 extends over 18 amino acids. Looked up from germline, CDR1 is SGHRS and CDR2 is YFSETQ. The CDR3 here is CASSAGLALLSSYNEQFF.

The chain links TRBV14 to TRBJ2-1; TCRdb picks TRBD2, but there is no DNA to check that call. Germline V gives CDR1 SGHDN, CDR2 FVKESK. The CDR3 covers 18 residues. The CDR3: CASSQVAGGIRSYNEQFF.

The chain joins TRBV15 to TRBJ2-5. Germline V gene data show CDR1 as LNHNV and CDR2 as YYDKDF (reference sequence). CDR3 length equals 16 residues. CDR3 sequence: CATSRDPRGYQETQYF.

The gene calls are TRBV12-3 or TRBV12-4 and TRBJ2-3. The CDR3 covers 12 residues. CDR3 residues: CASSLLRDTQYF.

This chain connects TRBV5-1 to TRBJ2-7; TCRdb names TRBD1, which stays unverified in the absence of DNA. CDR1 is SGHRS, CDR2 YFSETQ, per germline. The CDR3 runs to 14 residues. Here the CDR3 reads CASSLEWSRDEQYF.

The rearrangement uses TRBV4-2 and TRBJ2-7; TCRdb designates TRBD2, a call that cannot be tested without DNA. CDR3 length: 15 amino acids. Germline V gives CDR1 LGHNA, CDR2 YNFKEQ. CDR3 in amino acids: CASSQAGGSTYEQYF.